The rows below give T cell receptor beta chains drawn from one sample of a study of metastatic and nonmetastatic thyroid tumors. TCRdb reanalyzed the PCR reads with MiXCR. The sample yields about 30,000 clones, just under 25% seen once. The specimen was blood. These receptor sequences come from a female donor with papillary thyroid cancer or a benign thyroid nodule (not recorded which). Some clones in this sample may be carry-over from other donors' samples. Each CDR3 is given without its conserved first and last residue. Each record gives: CDR3 protein, V gene, J gene.

ASSLQGVEYNEQF	TRBV5-1	TRBJ2-1
SAPSYEDYGYT	TRBV20-1	TRBJ1-2
ASSLEPSGNTIY	TRBV5-1	TRBJ1-3
ASSVGGVAGNTIY	TRBV9	TRBJ1-3
ASSLQISTDTQY	TRBV7-3	TRBJ2-3
SARVPPGTSGGYEQY	TRBV20-1	TRBJ2-7
ASSQDPGRGEKLF	TRBV4-3	TRBJ1-4
ASSAGPGTSGRAYNEQF	TRBV7-9	TRBJ2-1
SSSFPVVGGAEQY	TRBV5-1	TRBJ2-7
ALREGT	TRBV19	TRBJ1-2
ATLLGNTEAF	TRBV6-1	TRBJ1-1
SATGGMDTQY	TRBV20-1	TRBJ2-3
ASSLPGSGYGYT	TRBV7-8	TRBJ1-2
ASSQYVLAGAAYTQY	TRBV28	TRBJ2-3
ATRRGTDTHY	TRBV15	TRBJ2-3
ASSEGGQGIYGYT	TRBV6-1	TRBJ1-2
ASSPRGLNQPQH	TRBV4-1	TRBJ1-5
ASSSLHMGQGQETQY	TRBV28	TRBJ2-5
ASSPFDRGDSPLH	TRBV28	TRBJ1-6
ASSELLWGDGYT	TRBV6-1	TRBJ1-2
ASSLTGDGDEQF	TRBV5-1	TRBJ2-1
ASSRNRDSYEQY	TRBV11-3	TRBJ2-7
ASSLRGLENSPLH	TRBV27	TRBJ1-6
ASSRTLTSNQPQH	TRBV19	TRBJ1-5
ASSLRTGGDEQY	TRBV7-9	TRBJ2-7
ASTPHQSPSYEQY	TRBV9	TRBJ2-7
ASRGDQETQY	TRBV9	TRBJ2-5
ASSQDLGRGRYNEQF	TRBV3-1	TRBJ2-1
ASRLRGGQSPLH	TRBV7-9	TRBJ1-6
ASSQERDFRTGELF	TRBV4-1	TRBJ2-2
ASSLSSGSYEQY	TRBV5-1	TRBJ2-7
ASSLDTGRGDEAF	TRBV11-3	TRBJ1-1
ASSSGEGRGFNEQF	TRBV28	TRBJ2-1
ASSLTYGYT	TRBV7-9	TRBJ1-2
ASSVKGYEQY	TRBV2	TRBJ2-7
SAQVSDTQY	TRBV20-1	TRBJ2-3
SVGRQGVRYEQY	TRBV29-1	TRBJ2-7
ASSLRLMGRAGGETQY	TRBV12-3/TRBV12-4	TRBJ2-5
ASSSARFNEQF	TRBV11-3	TRBJ2-1
ASSEPLIRYGYT	TRBV9	TRBJ1-2